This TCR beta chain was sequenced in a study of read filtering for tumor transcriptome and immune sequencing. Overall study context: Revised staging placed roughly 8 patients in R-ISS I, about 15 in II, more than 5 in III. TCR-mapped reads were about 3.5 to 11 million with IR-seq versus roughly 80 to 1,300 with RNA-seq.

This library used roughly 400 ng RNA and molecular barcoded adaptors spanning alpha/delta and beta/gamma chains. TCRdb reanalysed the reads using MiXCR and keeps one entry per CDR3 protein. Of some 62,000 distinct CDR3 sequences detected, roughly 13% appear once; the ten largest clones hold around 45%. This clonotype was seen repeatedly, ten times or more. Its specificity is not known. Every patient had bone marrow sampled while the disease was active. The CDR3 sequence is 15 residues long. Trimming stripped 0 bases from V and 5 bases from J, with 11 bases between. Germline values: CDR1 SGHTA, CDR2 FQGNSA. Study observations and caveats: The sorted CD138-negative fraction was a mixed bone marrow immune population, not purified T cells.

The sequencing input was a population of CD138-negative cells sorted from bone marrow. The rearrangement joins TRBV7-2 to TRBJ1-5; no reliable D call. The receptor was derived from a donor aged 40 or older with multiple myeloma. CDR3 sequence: CASSLAGRADQPQHF. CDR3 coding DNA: TGTGCCAGCAGCTTAGCGGGCCGGGCAGATCAGCCCCAGCATTTT. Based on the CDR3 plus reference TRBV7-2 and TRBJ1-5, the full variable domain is GAGVSQSPSNKVTEKGKDVELRCDPISGHTALYWYRQSLGQGLEFLIYFQGNSAPDKSGLPSDRFSAERTGGSVSTLTIQRTQQEDSAVYLCASSLAGRADQPQHFGDGTRLSIL.